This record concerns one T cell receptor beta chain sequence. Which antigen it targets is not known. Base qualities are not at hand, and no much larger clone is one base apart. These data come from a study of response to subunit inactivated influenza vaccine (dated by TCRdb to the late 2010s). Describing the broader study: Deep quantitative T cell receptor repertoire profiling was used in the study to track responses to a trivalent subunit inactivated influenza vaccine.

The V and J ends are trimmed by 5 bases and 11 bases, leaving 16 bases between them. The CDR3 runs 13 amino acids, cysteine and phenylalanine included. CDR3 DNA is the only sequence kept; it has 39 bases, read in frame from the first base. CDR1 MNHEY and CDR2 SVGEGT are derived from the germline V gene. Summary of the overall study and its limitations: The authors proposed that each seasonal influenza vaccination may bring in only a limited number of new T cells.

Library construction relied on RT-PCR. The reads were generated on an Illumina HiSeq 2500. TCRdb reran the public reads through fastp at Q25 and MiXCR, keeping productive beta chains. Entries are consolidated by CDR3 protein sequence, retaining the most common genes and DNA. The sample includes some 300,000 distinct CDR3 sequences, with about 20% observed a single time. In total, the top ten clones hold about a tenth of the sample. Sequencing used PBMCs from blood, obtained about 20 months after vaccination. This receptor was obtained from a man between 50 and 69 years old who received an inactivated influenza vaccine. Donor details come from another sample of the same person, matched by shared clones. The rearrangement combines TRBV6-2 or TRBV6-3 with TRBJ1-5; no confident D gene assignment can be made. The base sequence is TGTGCCAGCAGTCTGACGGATGGATCAGCCCAGCATTTT. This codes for CASSLTDGSAQHF.